These 31 T cell receptor beta chains were sequenced from one sample in a study of shared clonotypes between healthy human individuals. The method was immunoSEQ multiplex PCR; TCRdb's version includes in-frame clones alone and lacks a portion of them. This table holds a few million clones, about 90% found once. Sequencing input: naive CD4+ T cells from PBMCs. Described subset: CD45RA+ positively selected. Receptors were obtained from a man aged 18 to 29 in good health. Some clones in this sample may be carry-over from other donors' samples.

This rearrangement joins TRBV7-3 to TRBJ2-7; no firm D call. V dropped 2 bases and J dropped 7 bases, with 12 bases sitting between them. The CDR3 runs 13 residues. Germline V gene sequence: CDR1 SGHTA, CDR2 FQGTGA. DNA for the CDR3: TGTGCCAGCAGCTTAGTCGGCGTGGGGGAGCAGTACTTC. Translated, it gives CASSLVGVGEQYF.

The rearrangement links TRBV10-3 to TRBJ2-3; 11 nucleotides line up with TRBD2. Germline V gene data show CDR1 as ENHRY and CDR2 as SYGVKD. The length of the CDR3 is 15 residues. The ends lost 6 bases at V and 7 bases at J; junction bases unmatched: 9. CDR3 DNA: TGTGCCATCAGCCCAACTAGCGGGAGTCGAAATACGCAGTATTTT. Encoded protein: CAISPTSGSRNTQYF.

Only one count was recorded for this clone. J is TRBJ2-3 and V is TRBV18; no definite D call. The CDR3 sequence is 15 residues long. Trimming took off 1 base at V and 1 base at J, with 9 bases between the two ends. Per the germline V gene, CDR1 is KGHSH and CDR2 is LQKENI. CDR3 nucleotide sequence: TGTGCCAGCTCACCACTAACGCAGGGCACAGATACGCAGTATTTT. Translation gives CASSPLTQGTDTQYF.

This chain links TRBV28 with TRBJ2-3; D remains ambiguous. V was pared by 3 bases and J by 1 base, with 11 bases between. Germline V gives CDR1 MDHEN, CDR2 SYDVKM. The CDR3 has 15 amino acids. The CDR3 sequence: CASSLIGAGTDTQYF. The CDR3, as DNA: TGTGCCAGCAGTTTGATAGGCGCGGGCACAGATACGCAGTATTTT.

The V call is TRBV9, the J call TRBJ2-3; 9 nucleotides agree with TRBD1. V dropped 4 bases and J dropped 5; count of bases not matched to a gene: 5. Per the germline V gene, CDR1 is SGDLS and CDR2 is YYNGEE. CDR3 size: 14 residues. The CDR3 DNA follows: TGTGCCAGCAGCTCCAGACAGGGGGGAGATACGCAGTATTTT. Its protein product is CASSSRQGGDTQYF.

The chain couples TRBV29-1 to TRBJ2-3; 11 nucleotides align to TRBD2. Losses at the gene ends were 5 bases for V and 4 bases for J; bases not matched to a gene: 2. Germline loops: CDR1 SQVTM, CDR2 ANQGSEA. The CDR3 runs 13 residues. CDR3 sequence reads: CSVLLAGADTQYF. For the CDR3, the DNA is TGCAGCGTTTTACTAGCGGGGGCAGATACGCAGTATTTT.

The rearrangement links TRBV7-9 to TRBJ1-3; perhaps TRBD1 as D (5 bases). This CDR3 comprises 15 residues. Trimming removed 1 base at V and 4 bases at J, with 11 bases between. Per germline, CDR1 SEHNR and CDR2 FQNEAQ (reference sequence). CDR3 amino acids: CASSLGQGHGNTIYF. DNA for the CDR3: TGTGCCAGCAGCTTAGGCCAGGGTCACGGAAACACCATATATTTT. Based on the CDR3 plus reference TRBV7-9 and TRBJ1-3, the full variable domain is DTGVSQNPRHKITKRGQNVTFRCDPISEHNRLYWYRQTLGQGPEFLTYFQNEAQLEKSRLLSDRFSAERPKGSFSTLEIQRTEQGDSAMYLCASSLGQGHGNTIYFGEGSWLTVV.

The rearrangement joins TRBV5-1 to TRBJ2-3, with no clear D. There are 13 residues in the CDR3. The V gene's germline CDR1 is SGHRS and CDR2 YFSETQ. Trimming shortened V by 0 bases and J by 6 bases, and 8 bases separated the two germline ends. CDR3 amino acids: CASSLAQDDTQYF. The DNA of the CDR3 is TGCGCCAGCAGCTTGGCCCAGGATGATACGCAGTATTTT.

This chain uses TRBV7-2 with TRBJ2-7, with 8 bases aligning to TRBD2. CDR1 SGHTA and CDR2 FQGNSA come from the germline V gene. V was pared by 5 bases and J by 4 bases, with 7 bases of the junction left unmatched. The CDR3 covers 14 residues. CDR3 bases: TGTGCCAGCAGCCCTCTAGCTAGCGGGTACGAGCAGTACTTC. Residues: CASSPLASGYEQYF.

The rearrangement links TRBV19 to TRBJ2-4, with D perhaps TRBD1 (6 bases). The CDR3 is 17 amino acids. Germline V gene lookup returns CDR1 LNHDA and CDR2 SQIVND (reference sequence). V gave up 8 bases and J gave up 0 bases, with 20 bases separating them. This chain's CDR3 is CASGSSPGALAKNIQYF. The CDR3 DNA follows: TGTGCCAGTGGTAGTAGTCCAGGGGCACTAGCCAAAAACATTCAGTACTTC.

In its sample, this clone was seen once. The V and J genes are TRBV7-2 and TRBJ1-5; D might be TRBD1 (6 bases). V lost 1 base and J lost 0, with 16 bases in between. The CDR3 covers 18 residues. Per the germline V gene, CDR1 is SGHTA and CDR2 is FQGNSA. In DNA form, the CDR3 reads TGTGCCAGCAGCTTAGTAGGGCAGGGGCGGCTTAGCAATCAGCCCCAGCATTTT. Translating it yields CASSLVGQGRLSNQPQHF.

V usage is TRBV4-3 and J usage is TRBJ2-7, with 7 bases fitting TRBD2. The germline gives CDR1 LGHNA, CDR2 YSLEER. The ends lost 4 bases at V and 2 bases at J; junction bases unmatched: 2. There are 13 residues in the CDR3. In DNA, the CDR3 is TGCGCCAGCAGCCCACGGGAGGCCTACGAGCAGTACTTC. Protein sequence: CASSPREAYEQYF.

The chain combines TRBV7-9 with TRBJ2-3, with D tentatively TRBD1 (6 bases). This CDR3 is 15 amino acids long. The germline V gene has CDR1 SEHNR and CDR2 FQNEAQ (reference sequence). Trimming removed 5 bases at V and 2 bases at J, with 14 bases between. CDR3 in DNA: TGTGCCAGCAGCCTTCCGACAGGAACCACAGATACGCAGTATTTT. It codes for CASSLPTGTTDTQYF.

As for this clone: Other DNA sequences of this sample code for an identical CDR3. The chain couples TRBV9 to TRBJ2-1; D is possibly TRBD2 (6 bases). V was trimmed by 0 bases and J by 2 bases, leaving 6 bases between them. CDR1 is SGDLS and CDR2 is YYNGEE in the germline V gene. The CDR3 extends over 14 amino acids. This CDR3 reads CASSVGGAYNEQFF. DNA for the CDR3: TGTGCCAGCAGCGTAGGCGGGGCCTACAATGAGCAGTTCTTC.

The chain joins TRBV27 to TRBJ2-1; D tentatively fits TRBD1 or TRBD2 (5 bases each). Per the germline V gene, CDR1 is MNHEY and CDR2 is SMNVEV (reference sequence). V was cut by 3 bases and J by 5 bases, with 11 bases left in between. The CDR3 spans 14 residues. The CDR3 loop reads CASSFAGTNNEQFF. The CDR3, as DNA: TGTGCCAGCAGTTTCGCCGGGACCAACAATGAGCAGTTCTTC.

This clone appeared once. The CDR3 is CASSPQGLAGPETQYF. DNA for the CDR3: TGTGCCAGCAGCCCCCAGGGACTAGCGGGGCCAGAGACCCAGTACTTC. This sequence joins TRBV9 and TRBJ2-5, with 13 bases matching TRBD2. The length of the CDR3 is 16 residues. Germline V gives CDR1 SGDLS, CDR2 YYNGEE. Trimming at V came to 4 bases and at J to 4 bases, leaving 7 bases not matched to a gene.

Comments on this clone: Its ends do not fully match the called genes, so a read error is possible. DNA of the CDR3: TGTGCCAGCAGGGAAGCGACACCTTATGGCTACACCTTC. Translated: CASREATPYGYTF. V is TRBV2 and J is TRBJ1-2; D not resolved. CDR1 and CDR2 from the germline V gene are SNHLY and FYNNEI. The CDR3 runs to 13 residues.

This chain uses TRBV30 with TRBJ1-1, with D uncertain. CDR1 and CDR2 from the germline V gene are GTSNPN and SVGIG (reference sequence). The CDR3 sequence is 12 residues long. The V and J ends lost 4 bases and 7 bases respectively, with 13 bases between them. CDR3 sequence (DNA): TGTGCCTGGAATTGGGGAGGTAATGAAGCTTTCTTT. It is translated as CAWNWGGNEAFF.

The chain links TRBV29-1 to TRBJ1-1; D remains unclear. Germline CDR1 is SQVTM and CDR2 is ANQGSEA. This CDR3 is built from 14 residues. The V end was cut by 5 bases, the J end by 4 bases, with 17 bases between. The CDR3 DNA reads as TGCAGCGTTAAGGCGGTGGTTAGTGGCACTGAAGCTTTCTTT. It encodes CSVKAVVSGTEAFF. Complete variable domain (other parts from reference TRBV29-1 and TRBJ1-1): SAVISQKPSRDICQRGTSLTIQCQVDSQVTMMFWYRQQPGQSLTLIATANQGSEATYESGFVIDKFPISRPNLTFSTLTVSNMSPEDSSIYLCSVKAVVSGTEAFFGQGTRLTVV.

This sequence joins TRBV5-4 and TRBJ2-2, with TRBD1 matching 7 bases. The trim removed 7 bases at V and 2 bases at J, leaving 5 bases unmatched. The CDR3 sequence is 14 residues long. Per the germline V gene, CDR1 is SGHNT and CDR2 is YYREEE (reference sequence). Here the CDR3 reads CASLTGPNTGELFF. CDR3 sequence (DNA): TGTGCCAGCTTGACAGGGCCCAACACCGGGGAGCTGTTTTTT.

The gene calls are TRBV5-5 and TRBJ2-7, with 7 nucleotides matching TRBD1. The germline CDR1 and CDR2 sequences are SGHKS and YYEKEE (reference sequence). The CDR3 sequence is 15 residues long. The V gene end was trimmed by 5 bases and the J gene end by 3 bases; junction bases not matched to a gene: 11. CDR3 nucleotide sequence: TGTGCCAGCAGAAAATCCGGGACAGAGATCTACGAGCAGTACTTC. It encodes CASRKSGTEIYEQYF.

The chain couples TRBV28 to TRBJ1-1; perhaps TRBD1 as D (6 bases). This CDR3 spans 13 amino acids. With 8 bases removed from V and 0 bases from J, the gap between germline ends came to 10 bases. The germline CDR1 and CDR2 sequences are MDHEN and SYDVKM. The CDR3 protein is CASGQPLNTEAFF. The CDR3 DNA sequence: TGTGCCAGCGGACAGCCTTTGAACACTGAAGCTTTCTTT.

This clone was found a few times. V usage is TRBV5-1 and J usage is TRBJ2-2; D not resolved. The CDR3 loop spans 15 amino acids. Germline V lookup: CDR1 SGHRS, CDR2 YFSETQ. V gave up 6 bases and J gave up 8 bases, with 20 bases separating them. DNA of the CDR3: TGCGCCAGCAACGAAGGTGAGTCTACGGGTGGGGAGCTGTTTTTT. This gives the protein CASNEGESTGGELFF.

The DNA for the CDR3 is TGTGCCAGCAGCTTTCTAGCGGGACCCTACGAGCAGTACTTC. Amino acids: CASSFLAGPYEQYF. The chain recombines TRBV7-8 with TRBJ2-7; 9 positions agree with TRBD2. After removal of 3 bases from V and 2 bases from J, the junction contained 2 bases not matched to a gene. The CDR3 consists of 14 residues. Germline CDR1 is SGHVS and CDR2 is FQNEAQ. The variable domain in full, completed from reference TRBV7-8 and TRBJ2-7, reads GAGVSQSPRYKVAKRGQDVALRCDPISGHVSLFWYQQALGQGPEFLTYFQNEAQLDKSGLPSDRFFAERPEGSVSTLKIQRTQQEDSAVYLCASSFLAGPYEQYFGPGTRLTVT.

The chain carries TRBV28 and TRBJ2-7, with 9 bases matching TRBD2. This CDR3 spans 15 amino acids. The V and J ends lost 2 bases and 3 bases, in that order; junction bases with no gene match: 5. The germline V gene has CDR1 MDHEN and CDR2 SYDVKM. In DNA form, the CDR3 reads TGTGCCAGCAGTTTAAGGGCGGGAGGGCTCTACGAGCAGTACTTC. Its translation is CASSLRAGGLYEQYF. Variable domain in full (rest from reference TRBV28 and TRBJ2-7): DVKVTQSSRYLVKRTGEKVFLECVQDMDHENMFWYRQDPGLGLRLIYFSYDVKMKEKGDIPEGYSVSREKKERFSLILESASTNQTSMYLCASSLRAGGLYEQYFGPGTRLTVT.

The V and J genes are TRBV27 and TRBJ2-1; perhaps TRBD2 as D (6 bases). The CDR3 covers 13 residues. The V end was cut by 6 bases, the J end by 5 bases, with 11 bases between. In germline, CDR1 is MNHEY, CDR2 SMNVEV (reference sequence). CDR3 sequence: CASRMAGNNEQFF. CDR3 nucleotide sequence: TGTGCCAGCAGGATGGCGGGAAACAATGAGCAGTTCTTC.

The chain's CDR3 is CASSGPGQGLYGYTF. The CDR3 DNA reads as TGTGCCAGTAGTGGACCGGGACAGGGGCTCTATGGCTACACCTTC. This chain connects TRBV19 to TRBJ1-2; TRBD1 matches 10 bases. The CDR3 is 15 residues long. Trimming took 5 bases from V and 4 from J; bases not matched to a gene: 7. Germline CDR1 is LNHDA and CDR2 is SQIVND (reference sequence).

J is TRBJ2-1 and V is TRBV9; 9 nucleotides agree with TRBD2. CDR1 SGDLS and CDR2 YYNGEE come from the germline V gene. The CDR3 length is 14 residues. J was trimmed by 4 bases and V by 4 bases; bases with no gene match: 3. The CDR3 bases are TGTGCCAGCAGCCTAGCGGGAAGGTACAATGAGCAGTTCTTC. Amino acids: CASSLAGRYNEQFF.

A remark on this clone: At one of its ends the junction is not consistent with the germline gene, which may arise from a read error. The J gene is TRBJ2-4, the V gene TRBV19; D possibly uses TRBD1 or TRBD2 (5 bases each). Germline V gives CDR1 LNHDA, CDR2 SQIVND (reference sequence). The CDR3 is 15 amino acids. CDR3 region: CASSISGAAQNIQYF. The CDR3 DNA reads as TGTGCCAGTAGTATCTCCGGGGCAGCCCAAAACATTCAGTACTTC.

This chain uses TRBV19 with TRBJ2-7, with 7 bases aligning to TRBD2. The length of the CDR3 is 13 residues. The trim removed 9 bases at V and 6 bases at J, leaving 11 bases unmatched. From germline, CDR1 is LNHDA and CDR2 SQIVND (reference sequence). The CDR3 spells CASHGLGRVEQYF. The CDR3 bases are TGTGCCAGCCACGGACTAGGAAGGGTCGAGCAGTACTTC.

V and J are TRBV5-4 and TRBJ2-7; 10 bases map to TRBD1. Germline V gives CDR1 SGHNT, CDR2 YYREEE (reference sequence). V was clipped by 4 bases and J by 4 bases; unmatched bases: 8. The CDR3 has 15 residues. CDR3 residues: CASSQRRDRGYEQYF. DNA for the CDR3: TGTGCCAGCAGCCAGCGTCGGGACAGGGGATACGAGCAGTACTTC.